This T cell receptor (beta chain) was captured by sequencing in a study of T-cell reconstitution after alpha-beta-depleted transplantation in children. The study's findings and limits: Hyperexpanded clones declined; after one year, newly produced T cells mostly supplied diversity. Several hundred expanded graft clones reportedly gave rise to the alpha-beta T cells present about two months after transplant. The high TCRbeta diversity at day 60 in some patients came from surviving recipient T cells and thymic progenitors.

The table lists this clonotype with many counts. The antigen remains undetermined. Unique molecular identifiers were incorporated into the prepared TCRbeta library. TCRdb reprocessed the PCR reads via MiXCR and lists one record per CDR3 protein. This sample has approximately 300,000 distinct CDR3 sequences, with approximately 10% found just once. Trimming shortened V by 1 base and J by 11 bases, and 15 bases separated the two germline ends. Germline loops: CDR1 SGHRS, CDR2 YFSETQ. This CDR3 has 14 residues. The chain has TRBV5-1 and TRBJ1-4; D perhaps matches TRBD1 (5 bases). The TCR sequence derives from a male patient aged 2 to 10 who had a stem cell transplant for chronic granulomatous disease, so the T cells may come from the graft donor. The material was peripheral blood, obtained 180 days after TCRalphabeta/CD19-depleted stem cell transplant. The CDR3 DNA sequence: TGCGCCAGCAGCTTGAGACTCGGGGAGGGGAAACTGTTTTTT. It translates to CASSLRLGEGKLFF. Together with reference TRBV5-1 and TRBJ1-4, the CDR3 gives the full variable domain: KAGVTQTPRYLIKTRGQQVTLSCSPISGHRSVSWYQQTPGQGLQFLFEYFSETQRNKGNFPGRFSGRQFSNSRSEMNVSTLELGDSALYLCASSLRLGEGKLFFGSGTQLSVL.